This is a list of T cell receptor beta chains from one sample in a study of cytomegalovirus exposure and HLA in healthy donors. TCRdb's copy holds only in-frame clones and misses some; the assay was immunoSEQ multiplex PCR. Of around 70,000 clones listed, roughly two thirds are singletons. The sequenced sample consisted of PBMCs. All receptors derive from a man between 60 and 75 years old in good health and CMV-seropositive. The CDR3 runs from the conserved cysteine through the conserved F or W. Fields, in order: D gene, clone size, V gene, J gene, CDR3 protein, CDR3 DNA. D genes are given only for firm matches. Clone size is stated in some rows and not others, as once, few, many or a class when expanded.

TRBD1,few,TRBV28,TRBJ1-5,CASNLSPGQGTLQPQHF,TGTGCCAGCAACCTCTCACCGGGACAGGGCACGTTGCAGCCCCAGCATTTT
TRBD2,.,TRBV6-4,TRBJ2-1,CARLAGGPGYNEQFF,TGTGCCCGGCTAGCGGGAGGGCCGGGCTACAATGAGCAGTTCTTC
.,once,TRBV6-1,TRBJ1-4,CASRSAGNEKLFF,TGTGCCAGCAGAAGTGCAGGTAATGAAAAACTGTTTTTT
.,.,TRBV18,TRBJ2-7,CASSPGLNPGEQYF,TGTGCCAGCTCACCAGGGTTGAATCCGGGGGAGCAGTACTTC
.,.,TRBV7-2,TRBJ2-3,CASSVGLITDTQYF,TGTGCCAGCAGCGTTGGACTCATCACAGATACGCAGTATTTT
.,.,TRBV10-1,TRBJ1-2,CASSEGPNYGYTF,TGCGCCAGCAGTGAGGGGCCTAACTATGGCTACACCTTC
TRBD1,.,TRBV10-1,TRBJ1-1,CASSGTENTEAFF,TGCGCCAGCAGCGGGACAGAGAACACTGAAGCTTTCTTT
TRBD1,.,TRBV19,TRBJ1-2,CASSLRGLGYGYTF,TGTGCCAGTAGTCTCAGGGGGCTAGGCTATGGCTACACCTTC
.,.,TRBV10-3,TRBJ2-7,CAIKITGSYEQYF,TGTGCCATCAAAATTACAGGGTCCTACGAGCAGTACTTC
TRBD2,.,TRBV5-8,TRBJ2-3,CASSLSGTSGHATDTQYF,TGTGCCAGCAGCCTCTCGGGGACTAGCGGACACGCGACAGATACGCAGTATTTT
.,few,TRBV5-4,TRBJ1-1,CASSLGGPYTEAFF,TGTGCCAGCAGCTTGGGGGGGCCTTACACTGAAGCTTTCTTT
TRBD1,few,TRBV16,TRBJ1-2,CASSQQGQGAYGYTF,TGTGCCAGCAGCCAACAGGGACAGGGGGCGTATGGCTACACCTTC
.,few,TRBV7-2,TRBJ2-3,CASSLSSGGADTQYF,TGTGCCAGCAGCTTATCGAGCGGAGGGGCAGATACGCAGTATTTT
TRBD1,.,TRBV7-9,TRBJ1-2,CASSLNRGNGYTF,TGTGCCAGCAGCTTGAACAGGGGGAATGGCTACACCTTC
TRBD1,.,TRBV13,TRBJ1-1,CASSEDRGGAEAFF,TGTGCCAGCAGCGAAGACAGGGGGGGTGCGGAAGCTTTCTTT
.,.,TRBV28,TRBJ1-1,CASSYSRRGANTEAFF,TGTGCCAGCAGTTACTCCCGGCGGGGGGCGAACACTGAAGCTTTCTTT
.,few,TRBV2,TRBJ1-6,CASTSGQTYNSPLHF,TGTGCCAGCACCTCCGGACAAACTTATAATTCACCCCTCCACTTT
TRBD2,.,TRBV18,TRBJ2-2,CASSPRLSGDTGELFF,TGTGCCAGCTCACCAAGGCTTAGCGGGGACACCGGGGAGCTGTTTTTT
.,.,TRBV28,TRBJ2-1,CASSYGGSSYNEQFF,TGTGCCAGCAGTTACGGGGGAAGCTCCTACAATGAGCAGTTCTTC
.,.,TRBV11-2,TRBJ1-6,CASSSQEGGSPLHF,TGTGCCAGCAGTTCCCAGGAGGGTGGCTCACCCCTCCACTTT
.,.,TRBV6-5,TRBJ2-2,CATKRTSLSSGELFF,TGTGCCACCAAGAGGACTTCCCTTTCTTCCGGGGAGCTGTTTTTT
.,.,TRBV27,TRBJ2-1,CASSRPGSSSYNEQFF,TGTGCCAGCAGCCGCCCCGGGTCTAGCTCCTACAATGAGCAGTTCTTC
TRBD1,.,TRBV4-2,TRBJ1-5,CASSLLQGDNQPQHF,TGTGCCAGCAGCCTTCTACAGGGGGACAATCAGCCCCAGCATTTT
TRBD2,.,TRBV28,TRBJ2-1,CASMGTSGFNEQFF,TGTGCCAGCATGGGGACTAGTGGTTTCAATGAGCAGTTCTTC
.,.,TRBV30,TRBJ2-5,CAWGYRETQYF,TGTGCCTGGGGTTACAGGGAGACCCAGTACTTC
TRBD2,.,TRBV5-4,TRBJ2-7,CASSATTSGPYEQYF,TGTGCCAGCAGCGCCACCACTAGCGGACCCTACGAGCAGTACTTC
TRBD2,few,TRBV28,TRBJ2-7,CASSPVVAGTYEQYF,TGTGCCAGCAGCCCGGTGGTAGCGGGAACCTACGAGCAGTACTTC
.,.,TRBV28,TRBJ1-4,CASSWGGFNEKLFF,TGTGCCAGCAGTTGGGGGGGCTTTAATGAAAAACTGTTTTTT
.,.,TRBV6-6,TRBJ1-1,CASSYSTTGNLVAFF,TGTGCCAGCAGTTACTCAACTACAGGCAACCTGGTAGCTTTCTTT
TRBD1,.,TRBV5-1,TRBJ2-1,CASSIRDRAYNEQFF,TGCGCCAGCAGCATCCGGGACAGGGCCTACAATGAGCAGTTCTTC
.,.,TRBV6-6,TRBJ1-1,CASSYPTVLNTEAFF,TGTGCCAGCAGTTACCCGACAGTTTTGAACACTGAAGCTTTCTTT
TRBD2,.,TRBV4-1,TRBJ2-7,CASSPVAGGSYEQYF,TGCGCCAGCAGCCCTGTAGCGGGAGGCTCCTACGAGCAGTACTTC
TRBD1,.,TRBV5-1,TRBJ1-4,CASSSDRGTNEKLFF,TGCGCCAGCAGCAGCGACAGGGGAACTAATGAAAAACTGTTTTTT
TRBD2,once,TRBV9,TRBJ2-7,CASSEARGGHEQYF,TGTGCCAGCAGCGAAGCACGGGGGGGCCACGAGCAGTACTTC
TRBD1,.,TRBV5-1,TRBJ1-2,CASSSSSTGIDGYTF,TGCGCCAGCAGCTCCAGCTCGACAGGGATTGATGGCTACACCTTC
.,.,TRBV28,TRBJ1-1,CASSFGGRRNTEAFF,TGTGCCAGCAGTTTTGGAGGCCGTCGCAACACTGAAGCTTTCTTT
.,.,TRBV28,TRBJ1-3,CASSLSNTIYF,TGTGCCAGCAGTTTATCGAACACCATATATTTT
TRBD1,.,TRBV7-2,TRBJ1-6,CASSLATGYSNSPLHF,TGTGCCAGCAGCTTAGCGACAGGGTATAGTAATTCACCCCTCCACTTT
.,.,TRBV6-6,TRBJ1-5,CASSYLGGSNQPQHF,TGTGCCAGCAGTTACTTGGGGGGTAGCAATCAGCCCCAGCATTTT
TRBD2,.,TRBV9,TRBJ2-7,CASSGVAGAYEQYF,TGTGCCAGCAGCGGAGTAGCGGGGGCCTACGAGCAGTACTTC
TRBD1,few,TRBV27,TRBJ1-2,CASSSLASTGHHGYTF,TGTGCCAGCAGTTCCCTCGCCTCGACAGGGCACCATGGCTACACCTTC
TRBD1,.,TRBV19,TRBJ2-7,CASSPGTGYEQYF,TGTGCCAGTAGTCCCGGGACAGGCTACGAGCAGTACTTC
.,.,TRBV2,TRBJ2-5,CASSVAQGAVETQHF,.
TRBD2,once,TRBV7-3,TRBJ2-2,CSSSLNFLAGVGGELFF,TGTTCCAGCAGCTTAAATTTCCTAGCGGGAGTGGGCGGGGAGCTGTTTTTT
.,.,TRBV5-1,TRBJ2-2,CASSLSAGNTGELFF,TGCGCCAGCAGCTTGAGTGCAGGGAACACCGGGGAGCTGTTTTTT
.,.,TRBV5-8,TRBJ2-5,CASSPLYQETQYF,TGTGCCAGCAGCCCATTGTACCAAGAGACCCAGTACTTC
TRBD1,.,TRBV19,TRBJ2-2,CASSMDYGTGGITGELFF,TGTGCCAGTAGTATGGACTACGGGACAGGGGGCATTACCGGGGAGCTGTTTTTT
.,few,TRBV5-1,TRBJ1-6,CASSPSPRSPLHF,TGCGCCAGCAGCCCTTCCCCTAGATCACCCCTCCACTTT
.,.,TRBV2,TRBJ2-5,CASSKGLLAQYF,TGTGCCAGCAGTAAGGGGCTGCTGGCCCAGTACTTC
TRBD1,.,TRBV7-2,TRBJ1-3,CASSVLTGSRNTIYF,TGTGCCAGCAGCGTACTGACAGGGTCGAGAAACACCATATATTTT
TRBD2,.,TRBV5-1,TRBJ2-7,CASSLAIAGVSSEQYF,TGCGCCAGCAGCTTGGCCATAGCGGGAGTCTCCTCCGAGCAGTACTTC
.,.,TRBV7-9,TRBJ2-7,CASSRDNPYEQYF,TGTGCCAGCAGCCGGGACAACCCCTACGAGCAGTACTTC
.,.,TRBV28,TRBJ2-7,CASSLSLYEQYF,TGTGCCAGCAGTTTAAGCTTGTACGAGCAGTACTTC
TRBD1,.,TRBV7-2,TRBJ2-7,CASRYPGTGGYEQYF,TGTGCCAGCAGATACCCCGGGACAGGGGGGTACGAGCAGTACTTC